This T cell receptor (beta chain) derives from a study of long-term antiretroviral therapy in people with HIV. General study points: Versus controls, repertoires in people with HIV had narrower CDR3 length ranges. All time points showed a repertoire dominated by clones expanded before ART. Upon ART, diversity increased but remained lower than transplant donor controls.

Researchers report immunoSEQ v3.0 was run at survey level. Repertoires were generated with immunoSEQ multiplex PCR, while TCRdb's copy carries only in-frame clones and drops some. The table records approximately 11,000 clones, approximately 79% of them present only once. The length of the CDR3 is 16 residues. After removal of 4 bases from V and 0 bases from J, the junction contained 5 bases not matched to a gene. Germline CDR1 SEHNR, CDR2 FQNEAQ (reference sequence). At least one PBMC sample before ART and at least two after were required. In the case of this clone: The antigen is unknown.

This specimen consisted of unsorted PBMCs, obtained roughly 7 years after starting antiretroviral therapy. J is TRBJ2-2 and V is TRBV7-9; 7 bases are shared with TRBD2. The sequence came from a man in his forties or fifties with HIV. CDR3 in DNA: TGTGCCAGCAGCTCTACCCTAGCGGCGAACACCGGGGAGCTGTTTTTT. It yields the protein CASSSTLAANTGELFF.